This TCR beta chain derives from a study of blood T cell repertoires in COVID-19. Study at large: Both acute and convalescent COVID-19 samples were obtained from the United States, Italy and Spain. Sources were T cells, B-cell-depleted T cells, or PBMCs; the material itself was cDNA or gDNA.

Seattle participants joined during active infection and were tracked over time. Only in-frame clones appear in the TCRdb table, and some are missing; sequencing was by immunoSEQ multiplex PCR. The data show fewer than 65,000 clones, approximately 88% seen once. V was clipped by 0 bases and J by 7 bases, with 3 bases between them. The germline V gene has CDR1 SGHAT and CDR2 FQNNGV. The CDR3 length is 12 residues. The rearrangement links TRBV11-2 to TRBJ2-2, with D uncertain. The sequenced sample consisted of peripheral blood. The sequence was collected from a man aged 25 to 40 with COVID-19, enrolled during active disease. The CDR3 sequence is CASSLEYGELFF. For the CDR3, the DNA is TGTGCCAGCAGCTTAGAGTACGGGGAGCTGTTTTTT.